A single sample gave rise to the 8 T cell receptor beta chains below, sequenced in a study of cytomegalovirus exposure and HLA in healthy donors. 60 Vbeta and 13 Jbeta primers were used in PCR. Method: immunoSEQ multiplex PCR; TCRdb's copy keeps in-frame clones and lacks some. The sample shows 270,000 or so clones, roughly 85% of them seen only once. The material sequenced was PBMCs. The receptors stem from a man in his forties in good health and CMV-seropositive.

This chain connects TRBV28 to TRBJ2-1, with TRBD1 as a possible D gene (5 bases). V lost 8 bases to trimming and J lost 4 bases, with 15 bases between them. Germline V CDR1 and CDR2: MDHEN, SYDVKM. The CDR3 runs 14 residues. CDR3 in amino acids: CASVLSGSYNEQFF. The CDR3 DNA follows: TGTGCCAGCGTATTATCAGGGTCGTACAATGAGCAGTTCTTC.

This chain joins TRBV15 and TRBJ2-5; no reliable D call. CDR1 and CDR2 from the germline V gene are LNHNV and YYDKDF (reference sequence). The CDR3 is 13 residues long. With 1 base removed from V and 2 bases from J, the gap between germline ends came to 5 bases. The CDR3 nucleotides read TGTGCCACCAGCAGAGCTATACAAGAGACCCAGTACTTC. Its translation: CATSRAIQETQYF.

This chain links TRBV5-1 with TRBJ2-1; D is unresolved. CDR1 is SGHRS and CDR2 is YFSETQ in the germline V gene. V was cut by 2 bases and J by 9 bases, with 6 bases left in between. The CDR3 consists of 11 residues. CDR3 sequence reads: CASSFPGEQFF. The CDR3 coding sequence is TGCGCCAGCAGCTTTCCGGGTGAGCAGTTCTTC.

The genes are TRBV7-6 and TRBJ2-1; 8 nucleotides align to TRBD2. Germline CDR1 is SGHVS and CDR2 is FNYEAQ. This CDR3 comprises 15 residues. J lost 0 bases, V lost 5 bases, and 3 bases had no gene match. The DNA of the CDR3 is TGTGCCAGCAGCCCAAGCGGGGGCTCCTACAATGAGCAGTTCTTC. This sequence encodes CASSPSGGSYNEQFF.

On this clone itself: Other DNA sequences in this sample translate to the same CDR3. The chain employs TRBV19 and TRBJ2-5, with TRBD1 matching 7 bases. The length of the CDR3 is 14 residues. Germline V gene lookup returns CDR1 LNHDA and CDR2 SQIVND (reference sequence). The J segment lost 5 bases and the V segment lost 1 base, leaving 4 bases of the junction unmatched. CDR3 bases: TGTGCCAGTAGTATAGGAGGGGGCTATGAGACCCAGTACTTC. Protein: CASSIGGGYETQYF.

The chain links TRBV27 to TRBJ1-2; a weak D match, TRBD1 (5 bases). CDR1 and CDR2 (germline): MNHEY, SMNVEV (reference sequence). With 8 bases removed from V and 2 bases from J, the gap between germline ends came to 15 bases. CDR3 size: 14 residues. DNA for the CDR3: TGTGCCAGCGGACTCCGCGGGGGGAACTATGGCTACACCTTC. Amino acid sequence: CASGLRGGNYGYTF.

The rearrangement joins TRBV7-8 to TRBJ2-2; possible D gene TRBD2, 5 bases. The V end was cut by 5 bases, the J end by 0 bases, with 13 bases between. This CDR3 has 16 residues. Germline loops: CDR1 SGHVS, CDR2 FQNEAQ. The CDR3 DNA is TGTGCCAGCAGCCGAGGCCGAGCGGCGAACACCGGGGAGCTGTTTTTT. The encoded protein is CASSRGRAANTGELFF. Full variable domain (rest looked up from reference TRBV7-8 and TRBJ2-2): GAGVSQSPRYKVAKRGQDVALRCDPISGHVSLFWYQQALGQGPEFLTYFQNEAQLDKSGLPSDRFFAERPEGSVSTLKIQRTQQEDSAVYLCASSRGRAANTGELFFGEGSRLTVL.

Here the CDR3 DNA reads TGTGCCAGCAGCCTAGACAGGAGATACGAGCAGTACTTC. Amino acids: CASSLDRRYEQYF. The chain is built from TRBV7-2 and TRBJ2-7; D might be TRBD1 (6 bases). This CDR3 has 13 amino acids. Germline assignment: CDR1 SGHTA and CDR2 FQGNSA. The V end lost 5 bases, the J end lost 4 bases, and 12 bases lay between the germline ends.